Included here is one T cell receptor beta chain sequence, with context. Assay used: immunoSEQ multiplex PCR; TCRdb lists only in-frame clones, some missing. Of 230,000 or so clones in the sample, approximately 86% were seen once. In terms of age and location, participants ranged from roughly 18 to 100 years and lived in fewer than 30 US areas. These data are taken from a study of blood T cell repertoires in COVID-19. The CDR3 contains 15 residues. Germline V gene data show CDR1 as LNHDA and CDR2 as SQIVND (reference sequence). The J segment lost 7 bases and the V segment lost 4 bases, leaving 8 bases of the junction unmatched.

This sequence originates from a woman between 45 and 60 years old with acute COVID-19. Specimen: PBMCs or T cells enriched from blood (not recorded which). V and J are TRBV19 and TRBJ1-2; TRBD1 matches at 11 bases. The CDR3 is CASSTPGQGAFGYTF. CDR3 DNA sequence: TGTGCCAGTAGTACCCCAGGACAGGGGGCTTTTGGCTACACCTTC.